This TCR beta chain stems from a study of shared clonotypes between healthy human individuals. Findings of the study overall: Rarefaction gave evidence that sorted-subset sequencing remained incomplete despite large depth. Donor clonotype sharing was expected to depend on sequencing depth. Represented diversity (both genetic and exposure-history) was limited by the small number of donors.

V dropped 1 base and J dropped 3 bases, with 4 bases sitting between them. The CDR3 sequence is 13 residues long. Germline V lookup: CDR1 MNHNS, CDR2 SASEGT. With regard to this clone: The antigen is not known.

The input for sorted-subset replicate PCRs was approximately 190 ng DNA, 30,000 or so T cell genomes. Produced via immunoSEQ multiplex PCR; TCRdb's table is partial and in-frame only. The top ten clones hold around 0.13% of a sample with a few million clones, approximately 94% of them seen once. Sequenced sample: naive CD4+ T cells sorted from blood. Described subset: CD45RA+ positively selected. The TCR originated in a young man in good health. The chain recombines TRBV6-1 with TRBJ1-5; D is uncertain. The CDR3 coding sequence is TGTGCCAGCAGTGAAGTCTACAATCAGCCCCAGCATTTT. Protein sequence: CASSEVYNQPQHF.